What follows is one TCR beta chain and its context. This entry belongs to a study of blood T cell repertoires in COVID-19. CDR3 length equals 14 residues. V was clipped by 2 bases and J by 3 bases; unmatched bases: 1. The V gene's germline CDR1 is KGHSH and CDR2 LQKENI. In the authors' methods: Nucleated cell number was recorded as an estimate derived from reference gene primer amplification. Clones were sequenced by immunoSEQ multiplex PCR, and TCRdb holds only the in-frame ones, with some missing. The DNA was the basis for D and trimming; V, J and clone size are from that table. The sample consists of 250,000 or so clones, 83% of them appearing once.

The sequencing input was peripheral blood. The chain joins TRBV18 to TRBJ2-5, with 9 bases identical to TRBD2. This clonotype was sampled from a human donor in a cohort sampled during active COVID-19. CDR3 in DNA: TGTGCCAGCTCACCAGTAGCGGGGGAAGAGACCCAGTACTTC. Its translation: CASSPVAGEETQYF.